The sequence of this T cell receptor beta chain was determined in a study of OX40 agonist ivuxolimab in advanced cancers. Libraries were prepared by immunoSEQ multiplex PCR; TCRdb keeps only in-frame clonotypes and omits some of them. This sample has roughly 58,000 clones, with about 93% found just once. Germline CDR1 is SGHVS and CDR2 is FQNEAQ. The CDR3 totals 16 residues. Trimming removed 3 bases from V and 5 bases from J; junction bases left unmatched: 7. The genes are TRBV7-8 and TRBJ2-5, with 12 bases lining up with TRBD1. The sample consisted of CD4+ or CD8+ T cells sorted from blood, taken in a trial of the OX40 agonist ivuxolimab. The clonotype was recovered from an adult with an advanced solid tumor such as melanoma, head and neck, liver or kidney cancer. The CDR3 is CASSLGGQGAKETQYF. CDR3 DNA: TGTGCCAGCAGCTTGGGGGGACAGGGGGCGAAGGAGACCCAGTACTTC.